This entry lists 32 T cell receptor beta chains sequenced from one sample in a study of T cells in pancreatic ductal adenocarcinoma. The data were produced by immunoSEQ multiplex PCR, yet TCRdb's version contains in-frame clones alone and is incomplete. The sample lists 25,000 to 35,000 clones, around nine tenths occurring once. Selected pancreatic ductal adenocarcinoma patients had undergone surgery without neoadjuvant therapy. Sequencing was performed on PBMCs. The receptor source for this set is a human donor with pancreatic ductal adenocarcinoma.

The chain is built from TRBV18 and TRBJ1-5; 7 nucleotides line up with TRBD1. CDR1 is KGHSH and CDR2 is LQKENI in the germline V gene. The CDR3 runs 14 residues. The J segment lost 13 bases and the V segment lost 2 bases, leaving 11 bases of the junction unmatched. The CDR3: CASSPGAGGERQHF. The DNA for the CDR3 is TGTGCCAGCTCACCAGGGGCAGGGGGAGAGAGGCAGCATTTT.

The rearrangement links TRBV29-1 to TRBJ2-3; 8 bases are a match to TRBD1. This CDR3 has 14 residues. Unmatched junction bases numbered 8, after V lost 5 bases and J lost 4 bases. Germline values: CDR1 SQVTM, CDR2 ANQGSEA. As DNA, the CDR3 is TGCAGCGTTAGTAGGACAGGGCAAGCAGATACGCAGTATTTT. Translation gives CSVSRTGQADTQYF.

Comment on this clone: One end of the junction varies from germline; a read error may be responsible. V usage is TRBV28 and J usage is TRBJ2-7; 9 bases fit TRBD1. Germline V gene data show CDR1 as MDHEN and CDR2 as SYDVKM. CDR3 size: 13 residues. In DNA, the CDR3 is TGTGCCAGCAGTCCCGCACAGGGGGCGCGAAGGAACTTC. Amino acids: CASSPAQGARRNF.

The chain recombines TRBV5-8 with TRBJ2-1; no clear D gene. The V end was cut by 4 bases, the J end by 7 bases, with 15 bases between. The CDR3 loop spans 14 amino acids. Per the germline V gene, CDR1 is SGHTS and CDR2 is YDEGEE. The CDR3 protein is CASSRSLVRNEQFF. As DNA, the CDR3 is TGTGCCAGCAGCCGCTCCTTAGTTCGGAATGAGCAGTTCTTC. Full variable domain (rest looked up from reference TRBV5-8 and TRBJ2-1): EAGVTQSPTHLIKTRGQQATLRCSPISGHTSVYWYQQALGLGLQFLLWYDEGEERNRGNFPPRFSGRQFPNYSSELNVNALELEDSALYLCASSRSLVRNEQFFGPGTRLTVL.

In the case of this clone: The junction and the germline gene differ at one end; a read error may be behind it. The chain recombines TRBV6-5 with TRBJ1-5; D not certain. The CDR3 is 16 residues long. CDR1 MNHEY and CDR2 SVGAGI come from the germline V gene. Written as DNA, the CDR3 is TGTGCCAGCAGTCACTCGAAGGGTCGGGGCAATCAGCCCCAGCATTTT. Translating gives CASSHSKGRGNQPQHF.

This chain uses TRBV4-2 with TRBJ2-1; tentative D call: TRBD1 (6 bases). Germline values: CDR1 LGHNA, CDR2 YNFKEQ. CDR3 length equals 14 residues. The V end was cut by 5 bases, the J end by 0 bases, with 8 bases between. The CDR3 here is CASSKDSSYNEQFF. The CDR3 nucleotides read TGTGCCAGCAGCAAGGACAGCTCCTACAATGAGCAGTTCTTC.

The chain couples TRBV28 to TRBJ2-7; the D gene is possibly TRBD1 (6 bases). The length of the CDR3 is 15 residues. V was shortened by 3 bases and J by 3 bases, with 15 bases between the two germline ends. The germline V gene encodes CDR1 MDHEN and CDR2 SYDVKM. The CDR3 spells CASSFTGLGIYEQYF. CDR3 nucleotide sequence: TGTGCCAGCAGTTTCACAGGGCTGGGGATCTACGAGCAGTACTTC.

This sequence joins TRBV6-5 and TRBJ1-5; D might be TRBD1 (5 bases). CDR1 is MNHEY, CDR2 SVGAGI, per germline. V lost 8 bases, J lost 2 bases, and 16 bases lay in between. The CDR3 runs to 15 residues. Here the CDR3 DNA reads TGTGCCAGCCAGGATCAGGGAGAGGGCAATCAGCCCCAGCATTTT. Its translation: CASQDQGEGNQPQHF.

V and J are TRBV10-3 and TRBJ2-1; 9 nucleotides line up with TRBD1. V lost 4 bases, J lost 5 bases, and 3 bases stayed unmatched. The CDR3 spans 14 residues. CDR1 and CDR2 (germline): ENHRY, SYGVKD. CDR3 protein: CAISGDRANNEQFF. DNA of the CDR3: TGTGCCATCAGTGGGGACAGGGCGAACAATGAGCAGTTCTTC.

The chain couples TRBV2 to TRBJ1-2; D perhaps matches TRBD1 (6 bases). Germline values: CDR1 SNHLY, CDR2 FYNNEI. The V end lost 7 bases, the J end lost 8 bases, and 26 bases lay between the germline ends. The CDR3 covers 16 residues. The CDR3 loop is CASKRQELTPQSGYTF. CDR3 DNA: TGTGCCAGCAAACGACAGGAGCTTACTCCACAGAGCGGCTACACCTTC.

This clone came up a few times. The junction shows a germline mismatch at one end, possibly a read error. The J gene is TRBJ2-2, the V gene TRBV7-7; 9 bases match TRBD2. The CDR3 loop spans 16 amino acids. Germline V gene sequence: CDR1 SSHAT, CDR2 FNYEAQ (reference sequence). CDR3 coding DNA: TGTGCTAGCAGCTACGTAGCGGGAGATCCGACCGGGGAGCTGTTTTTT. Amino acid sequence: CASSYVAGDPTGELFF.

The genes are TRBV28 and TRBJ1-1; no reliable D call. The V and J ends lost 7 bases and 0 bases respectively, with 3 bases between them. The CDR3 is made up of 11 amino acids. Per the germline V gene, CDR1 is MDHEN and CDR2 is SYDVKM. CDR3 bases: TGTGCCAGCAAGGTGAACACTGAAGCTTTCTTT. It is translated as CASKVNTEAFF. The full variable domain, rest sourced from reference TRBV28 and TRBJ1-1, is DVKVTQSSRYLVKRTGEKVFLECVQDMDHENMFWYRQDPGLGLRLIYFSYDVKMKEKGDIPEGYSVSREKKERFSLILESASTNQTSMYLCASKVNTEAFFGQGTRLTVV.

The chain recombines TRBV6-1 with TRBJ1-1; D is ambiguous. Trimming removed 0 bases at V and 0 bases at J, with 8 bases between. Germline CDR1 MNHNS, CDR2 SASEGT. The CDR3 covers 15 residues. In DNA, the CDR3 is TGTGCCAGCAGTGAAGCCGGCCCTATGAACACTGAAGCTTTCTTT. Protein: CASSEAGPMNTEAFF.

This clone was recorded once. The rearrangement uses TRBV7-9 and TRBJ2-3; D tentatively fits TRBD1 or TRBD2 (5 bases each). V gave up 5 bases and J gave up 4 bases, with 19 bases separating them. Germline CDR1 and CDR2: SEHNR and FQNEAQ (reference sequence). There are 16 residues in the CDR3. Here the CDR3 reads CASSPRTARGADTQYF. The CDR3 DNA reads as TGTGCCAGCAGCCCCAGGACTGCCCGAGGGGCAGATACGCAGTATTTT.

The CDR3, as DNA: TGTGCCAGCAGCCCCCAGGGACTAGCGGGAGCCGGGTTAGACTACGAGCAGTACTTC. Translating gives CASSPQGLAGAGLDYEQYF. The chain carries TRBV11-1 and TRBJ2-7; 14 nucleotides match TRBD2. The germline CDR1 and CDR2 sequences are SGHAT and FQDESV (reference sequence). This CDR3 region has 19 residues. Losses at the gene ends were 5 bases for V and 3 bases for J; bases not matched to a gene: 15.

The V gene is TRBV6-4, the J gene TRBJ2-5; the D gene is possibly TRBD2 (6 bases). CDR1 and CDR2 (germline): MRHNA, SNTAGT. This CDR3 spans 15 amino acids. V was trimmed by 0 bases and J by 5 bases, leaving 13 bases between them. The CDR3 DNA sequence: TGTGCCAGCAGTGACTCGACTCTAGGAGGGGAGACCCAGTACTTC. Protein product: CASSDSTLGGETQYF.

This chain links TRBV2 with TRBJ1-1; D ambiguous. Germline-derived CDR1 and CDR2 are SNHLY and FYNNEI. The CDR3 spans 12 residues. The V and J ends lost 3 bases and 10 bases respectively, with 12 bases between them. The CDR3 protein is CASSERELGAFF. The CDR3 coding sequence is TGTGCCAGCAGTGAGCGGGAATTGGGAGCTTTCTTT. Full variable domain (rest looked up from reference TRBV2 and TRBJ1-1): EPEVTQTPSHQVTQMGQEVILRCVPISNHLYFYWYRQILGQKVEFLVSFYNNEISEKSEIFDDQFSVERPDGSNFTLKIRSTKLEDSAMYFCASSERELGAFFGQGTRLTVV.

The V gene is TRBV7-2, the J gene TRBJ2-5; D unresolved. This CDR3 comprises 13 residues. With 5 bases removed from V and 0 bases from J, the gap between germline ends came to 7 bases. The germline CDR1 and CDR2 sequences are SGHTA and FQGNSA. CDR3 protein: CASSPWDQETQYF. As DNA, the CDR3 is TGTGCCAGCAGCCCCTGGGACCAAGAGACCCAGTACTTC. Variable domain in full (rest from reference TRBV7-2 and TRBJ2-5): GAGVSQSPSNKVTEKGKDVELRCDPISGHTALYWYRQSLGQGLEFLIYFQGNSAPDKSGLPSDRFSAERTGGSVSTLTIQRTQQEDSAVYLCASSPWDQETQYFGPGTRLLVL.

This sequence joins TRBV19 and TRBJ2-7, with D possibly being TRBD2 (6 bases). The CDR3 length is 15 residues. Trimming left V 4 bases short and J 2 bases short, with 15 bases between. The germline V gene encodes CDR1 LNHDA and CDR2 SQIVND (reference sequence). CDR3 residues: CASSTRGTDTYEQYF. The DNA for the CDR3 is TGTGCCAGTAGTACCCGCGGGACCGACACCTACGAGCAGTACTTC.

The gene calls are TRBV19 and TRBJ2-2; 9 positions match TRBD1. The CDR3 loop spans 14 amino acids. Germline V gives CDR1 LNHDA, CDR2 SQIVND (reference sequence). V shed 7 bases, J shed 5 bases, and the junction held 5 bases outside the gene matches. For the CDR3, the DNA is TGTGCCAGTACCCCGGGACAGGGAACCGGGGAGCTGTTTTTT. This gives the protein CASTPGQGTGELFF.

The chain is built from TRBV10-3 and TRBJ1-2; D perhaps matches TRBD1 (6 bases). V lost 8 bases and J 2 bases, leaving 15 bases between the germline ends. The CDR3 has 14 residues. Per germline, CDR1 ENHRY and CDR2 SYGVKD. The CDR3 nucleotides are TGTGCCATCGGGGGGGGCGGAGGGAACTATGGCTACACCTTC. The encoded protein is CAIGGGGGNYGYTF.

The chain is built from TRBV7-4 and TRBJ1-5; TRBD1 might be the D (5 bases). The CDR3 extends over 17 amino acids. Per germline, CDR1 SGHVT and CDR2 SQSDAQ. Trimming cost V 8 bases and J 6 bases, with 26 bases left between them. The CDR3 protein is CASGGEISSTYTQPQHF. The CDR3 bases are TGTGCCAGCGGAGGGGAGATCAGTTCGACATACACTCAGCCCCAGCATTTT.

This sequence joins TRBV19 and TRBJ2-5, with D perhaps being TRBD1 or TRBD2 (5 bases each). V was trimmed by 1 base and J by 5 bases, leaving 14 bases between them. The CDR3 extends over 15 amino acids. Per the germline V gene, CDR1 is LNHDA and CDR2 is SQIVND (reference sequence). This chain's CDR3 is CASSIGTGPRETQYF. Here the CDR3 DNA reads TGTGCCAGTAGTATAGGTACGGGACCCAGGGAGACCCAGTACTTC.

V is TRBV15 and J is TRBJ1-5, with D unclear. In germline, CDR1 is LNHNV, CDR2 YYDKDF (reference sequence). V shed 0 bases and J shed 9 bases, with 6 bases lying between them. This CDR3 contains 12 residues. CDR3 protein: CATSRDTTPQHF. In DNA, the CDR3 is TGTGCCACCAGCAGAGATACGACGCCCCAGCATTTT.

The gene calls are TRBV7-9 and TRBJ2-1; TRBD2 aligns across 15 bases. CDR3 length equals 18 residues. V gave up 4 bases and J gave up 8 bases; unmatched junction bases: 12. The germline V gene encodes CDR1 SEHNR and CDR2 FQNEAQ (reference sequence). CDR3 sequence (DNA): TGTGCCAGCAGCTCAGGACGTGGGACTAGCGGGAGGCGGGATGAGCAGTTCTTC. Protein: CASSSGRGTSGRRDEQFF.

The chain carries TRBV2 and TRBJ2-7, with D tentatively TRBD2 (6 bases). Trimming took off 3 bases at V and 1 base at J, with 13 bases between the two ends. The CDR3 is 15 residues long. Germline lookup yields CDR1 SNHLY and CDR2 FYNNEI. The CDR3 DNA follows: TGTGCCAGCAGTGAGAGAAAGCGGGCTTCCTACGAGCAGTACTTC. It codes for CASSERKRASYEQYF.

The chain joins TRBV2 to TRBJ1-1; TRBD1 matches at 9 bases. Germline assignment: CDR1 SNHLY and CDR2 FYNNEI. V lost 6 bases, J lost 6 bases, and 11 bases stayed unmatched. The CDR3 sequence is 15 residues long. The CDR3 region is CASRTDRTGVAEAFF. CDR3 DNA sequence: TGTGCCAGCAGGACGGACCGGACAGGGGTGGCTGAAGCTTTCTTT.

A note on this clone: Germline is not matched at one junction end, which may reflect a read error. V usage is TRBV11-3 and J usage is TRBJ2-1, with 9 bases aligning to TRBD2. The CDR3 consists of 12 residues. Per germline, CDR1 SGHNT and CDR2 YENEEA. The CDR3 spells CASSLVSGSGIF. CDR3 in DNA: TGTGCCAGCAGCTTAGTTAGCGGGAGTGGTATCTTC.

The chain carries TRBV7-6 and TRBJ2-7, with TRBD2 matching 9 bases. The V and J ends lost 2 bases and 3 bases, in that order; junction bases with no gene match: 8. CDR1 and CDR2 (germline): SGHVS, FNYEAQ. The CDR3 consists of 16 residues. For the CDR3, the DNA is TGTGCCAGCAGCTTACTACGTAGCGGGAGTATCTACGAGCAGTACTTC. It encodes CASSLLRSGSIYEQYF.

V and J are TRBV5-4 and TRBJ1-1, with 10 bases that match TRBD1. Unmatched junction bases numbered 9, after V lost 4 bases and J lost 6 bases. Germline V gene lookup returns CDR1 SGHNT and CDR2 YYREEE (reference sequence). The CDR3 is made up of 15 amino acids. CDR3 protein: CASSPRDRGGAEAFF. The CDR3 DNA follows: TGTGCCAGCAGCCCACGGGACAGGGGAGGCGCTGAAGCTTTCTTT.

The J gene is TRBJ2-1, the V gene TRBV15; 7 bases map to TRBD2. CDR3 size: 18 residues. Unmatched junction bases numbered 13, after V lost 0 bases and J lost 5 bases. Germline V gene data show CDR1 as LNHNV and CDR2 as YYDKDF (reference sequence). CDR3 loop: CATSRDRLGGSLNNEQFF. The CDR3, as DNA: TGTGCCACCAGCAGAGATAGGTTGGGCGGGAGCCTTAACAATGAGCAGTTCTTC.

The chain is built from TRBV28 and TRBJ1-2, with 8 nucleotides matching TRBD1. There are 14 residues in the CDR3. The germline V gene has CDR1 MDHEN and CDR2 SYDVKM. V lost 5 bases to trimming and J lost 2 bases; unmatched junction nucleotides: 4. The CDR3 DNA reads as TGTGCCAGCAGTCCCCGGACAGGGAACTATGGCTACACCTTC. Translation gives CASSPRTGNYGYTF.